This TCR beta chain appears in the sequencing data of a study of human T cells and chemical hapten exposure. Study-wide findings and caveats: Sensitization with DPC brought no change to TCRs above 1 in 1000 in frequency. PT1 expanded TCR numbers tracked positively with patch test score.

In germline, CDR1 is DFQATT, CDR2 SNEGSKA (reference sequence). The CDR3 contains 16 residues. With V trimmed by 2 bases and J by 2 bases, 8 bases remained unmatched. One entry per CDR3 protein results from TCRdb running MiXCR on the RACE reads. This sample yields roughly 110,000 distinct CDR3 sequences, of which less than 15% are seen a single time; roughly 1.6% belongs to the top ten. As for time point: pre-sensitization, week 0. The treatment is: therapeutic diphenylcyclopropenone sensitization with weekly scalp DPC. At least ten counts were recorded for this clonotype. No antigen is known for it. This clonotype originated in a woman in her forties or fifties with alopecia areata. Some clones in this sample may be carry-over from other donors' samples. The sequenced sample was whole blood, obtained in connection with sensitization to the hapten diphenylcyclopropenone (DPC). The gene calls are TRBV20-1 and TRBJ2-7; 11 nucleotides agree with TRBD2. The CDR3 DNA follows: TGCAGTGCTAGATCCCTAGGACTAGCGGGCACCTACGAGCAGTACTTC. It is translated as CSARSLGLAGTYEQYF.